Detailed here is one TCR beta chain. What it recognizes is unknown. Separate from the roughly 720-subject first cohort, the roughly 120-subject validation cohort was the one that the donors belonged to. The data were obtained in a study of cytomegalovirus exposure and HLA in healthy donors. Study overall: A subsequent analysis stated that the 100 to 150 validation repertoires were run on the same platform as the 550 to 750 first-cohort repertoires.

V was pared by 3 bases and J by 5 bases, with 6 bases of the junction left unmatched. This CDR3 is 14 amino acids long. The V gene's germline CDR1 is SGHRS and CDR2 YFSETQ. This table comes from immunoSEQ multiplex PCR, and its TCRdb copy is limited to in-frame clones, with some not included. The sample carries approximately 230,000 clones, less than 90% recorded once. Study observations and caveats: TCR beta chains numbering 164 were designated cytomegalovirus-associated. Confirmation in vitro established that a few CMV-associated chains were specific for CMV antigens.

The sequence came from a young man in good health and CMV-seropositive. The sequenced sample consisted of PBMCs. The chain couples TRBV5-1 to TRBJ2-5; 8 bases match TRBD1. For the CDR3, the DNA is TGCGCCAGCAGCTCCGGACAGGGAATGGAGACCCAGTACTTC. Residues: CASSSGQGMETQYF.